This TCR beta chain was captured by sequencing in a study of blood T cell repertoires in COVID-19. This clone was seen once. Germline V CDR1 and CDR2: LGHDT, YNNKEL (reference sequence). J lost 2 bases, V lost 0 bases, and 5 bases had no gene match. The CDR3 has 18 amino acids. Generated by immunoSEQ multiplex PCR, the TCRdb table keeps only in-frame clones and is missing some. The data contain around 180,000 clones, 86% of them singletons. Sequenced input: peripheral blood. This chain uses TRBV3-1 (or the pseudogene TRBV3-2) with TRBJ2-3, with 13 bases aligning to TRBD2. The origin of this receptor is a man between 65 and 80 years old with active or convalescent COVID-19. CDR3 amino acids: CASSQEGGLAGHTDTQYF. The CDR3 DNA reads as TGTGCCAGCAGCCAAGAGGGGGGACTAGCGGGGCACACAGATACGCAGTATTTT.